This TCR beta chain emerged from a study of identical twins. Findings of the study overall: The analysis was cross-sectional rather than longitudinal within donors.

On this clonotype: The antigen remains unidentified.

A universal primer site was created by template switching, with the cDNA bearing unique molecular identifiers. TCRdb ran MiXCR on the 5' RACE reads and lists one entry per CDR3 protein. The sample holds some 320,000 distinct CDR3 sequences, around 12% seen once. CDR1 and CDR2 from the germline V gene are ENHRY and SYGVKD. The V segment lost 3 bases and the J segment 7 bases; nucleotides outside the gene matches: 6. The CDR3 extends over 15 amino acids. Every sampled donor was Caucasian and healthy. These data were likewise used in another study, on yellow fever vaccine responses in identical twins.

This receptor was obtained from a woman aged 18-29 years in good health. The chain carries TRBV10-3 and TRBJ2-1, with 10 nucleotides matching TRBD2. What was sequenced was CD8+ T cells sorted from blood. The CDR3 DNA sequence: TGTGCCATCAGTGAAGCGGGAGGGCCGGGTAATGAGCAGTTCTTC. Translation: CAISEAGGPGNEQFF.